Below are 27 T cell receptor beta chains sequenced from a single sample in a study of blood T cell repertoires in COVID-19. Libraries were prepared by immunoSEQ multiplex PCR; TCRdb keeps only in-frame clonotypes and omits some of them. This table holds approximately 270,000 clones, roughly nine tenths found once. Input material: PBMCs or T cells enriched from blood (not recorded which). The source of these receptors is a human donor in a cohort exposed to, infected with or recovered from COVID-19 (not recorded which). The donor label of this sample is uncertain.

The chain joins TRBV13 to TRBJ2-7, with 9 positions matching TRBD1. Per germline, CDR1 PRHDT and CDR2 FYEKMQ (reference sequence). CDR3 size: 17 residues. With V trimmed by 5 bases and J by 1 base, 12 bases remained unmatched. Written as DNA, the CDR3 is TGTGCCAGCAGCATCCATGGGACAGGGATCCTATCCTACGAGCAGTACTTC. Its translation: CASSIHGTGILSYEQYF.

For this clone: At the DNA level, this CDR3 is encoded by other sequences in the same sample as well. The chain links TRBV27 to TRBJ2-3; no clear D. The CDR3 loop spans 12 amino acids. V lost 6 bases to trimming and J lost 5 bases, with 9 bases between them. Germline CDR1 reads MNHEY; CDR2 reads SMNVEV (reference sequence). Here the CDR3 reads CASSLRGDTQYF. The CDR3 DNA sequence: TGTGCCAGCAGCCTTCGAGGAGATACGCAGTATTTT.

The chain combines TRBV4-1 with TRBJ1-1; D call uncertain. Trimming took 0 bases from V and 10 from J, leaving 18 bases between them. The CDR3 consists of 15 residues. The germline gives CDR1 MGHRA, CDR2 YSYEKL. The CDR3: CASSQDLINWAAAFF. CDR3 DNA sequence: TGCGCCAGCAGCCAAGATCTTATCAATTGGGCCGCAGCTTTCTTT.

This chain joins TRBV7-3 and TRBJ1-3; 9 bases line up with TRBD1. With V trimmed by 4 bases and J by 7 bases, 14 bases remained unmatched. This CDR3 is 17 amino acids long. Looked up from germline, CDR1 is SGHTA and CDR2 is FQGTGA. The CDR3 DNA follows: TGTGCCAGCAGCTCACTCATAACAGGGGGCACGGGGAACACCATATATTTT. Amino acids: CASSSLITGGTGNTIYF. Looking up the rest from reference TRBV7-3 and TRBJ1-3 gives the full variable domain: GAGVSQTPSNKVTEKGKYVELRCDPISGHTALYWYRQSLGQGPEFLIYFQGTGAADDSGLPNDRFFAVRPEGSVSTLKIQRTERGDSAVYLCASSSLITGGTGNTIYFGEGSWLTVV.

CDR3 sequence reads: CASSRASGGASTDTQYF. The CDR3 nucleotides are TGTGCCAGCAGCCGAGCTAGCGGGGGGGCTAGCACAGATACGCAGTATTTT. The chain links TRBV3-1 (or the pseudogene TRBV3-2) to TRBJ2-3, with 12 bases fitting TRBD2. The CDR3 consists of 17 residues. Trimming at V came to 4 bases and at J to 0 bases, leaving 5 bases not matched to a gene. Germline assignment: CDR1 LGHDT and CDR2 YNNKEL (reference sequence).

The chain has TRBV5-1 and TRBJ1-4; D not certain. Germline assignment: CDR1 SGHRS and CDR2 YFSETQ. The CDR3 is made up of 13 amino acids. Trimming pared 0 bases from V and 4 bases from J, leaving 4 bases between. The CDR3: CASSLGVNEKLFF. The CDR3 coding sequence is TGCGCCAGCAGCTTGGGAGTTAATGAAAAACTGTTTTTT.

J is TRBJ2-5 and V is TRBV2, with TRBD1 as a possible D gene (6 bases). Germline V gene lookup returns CDR1 SNHLY and CDR2 FYNNEI. This CDR3 region has 15 residues. The V end lost 7 bases, the J end lost 5 bases, and 20 bases lay between the germline ends. CDR3 nucleotide sequence: TGTGCCAGCACTAGAACCCGGGACACCAAGGAGACCCAGTACTTC. Encoded protein: CASTRTRDTKETQYF.

J is TRBJ1-1 and V is TRBV5-4, with TRBD1 matching 11 bases. The CDR3 totals 14 residues. V trimming: 5 bases; J trimming: 9 bases; junction bases outside the gene matches: 9. Germline CDR1 SGHNT, CDR2 YYREEE (reference sequence). Here the CDR3 reads CASSWMGQGGKAFF. The CDR3 DNA sequence: TGTGCCAGCAGTTGGATGGGACAGGGGGGTAAAGCTTTCTTT.

The rearrangement links TRBV7-3 to TRBJ1-2; no clear D. The CDR3 is 13 residues long. With 2 bases removed from V and 5 bases from J, the gap between germline ends came to 9 bases. From germline, CDR1 is SGHTA and CDR2 FQGTGA. The CDR3 bases are TGTGCCAGCAGCTTATGGCCGGGGTATGGCTACACCTTC. Protein product: CASSLWPGYGYTF.

V and J are TRBV6-2 or TRBV6-3 and TRBJ1-5, with a weak D call TRBD1 (6 bases). The germline V gene has CDR1 MNHEY and CDR2 SVGEGT. The CDR3 has 15 residues. Deletions cut 2 bases from V and 7 bases from J, with 15 bases between. The CDR3 DNA is TGTGCCAGCAGTTACGGGGCGGACAGTGCACAGCCCCAGCATTTT. Its protein product is CASSYGADSAQPQHF.

There are a few counts of this clone. J is TRBJ2-6 and V is TRBV7-9; 11 nucleotides agree with TRBD1. Germline-derived CDR1 and CDR2 are SEHNR and FQNEAQ (reference sequence). The CDR3 runs to 19 residues. Trimming cost V 4 bases and J 1 base; bases outside gene matches: 9. CDR3 bases: TGTGCCAGCAGCTCACTAACGGGACAGGGGGAATCTGGGGCCAACGTCCTGACTTTC. Residues: CASSSLTGQGESGANVLTF.

V gene TRBV7-9 combines with J gene TRBJ1-2; possible D gene TRBD1, 5 bases. The CDR3 loop spans 12 amino acids. Trimming removed 5 bases at V and 7 bases at J, with 11 bases between. CDR1 SEHNR and CDR2 FQNEAQ come from the germline V gene (reference sequence). The CDR3 reads CASSLPRAGYTF. The CDR3, as DNA: TGTGCCAGCAGCCTACCCAGGGCTGGCTACACCTTC.

This clone has only one observation. The J gene is TRBJ2-7, the V gene TRBV6-8; 8 bases fit TRBD2. The trim removed 11 bases at V and 2 bases at J, leaving 8 bases unmatched. CDR3 size: 13 residues. Germline CDR1 MNHGY, CDR2 SAAAGT. In DNA, the CDR3 is TGTGCCCGGGAGGCGGGGGGCCCCTACGAGCAGTACTTC. This sequence encodes CAREAGGPYEQYF.

The chain carries TRBV5-5 and TRBJ1-4, with 10 bases aligning to TRBD1. V dropped 1 base and J dropped 1; count of bases not matched to a gene: 7. CDR3 length: 18 residues. Germline loops: CDR1 SGHKS, CDR2 YYEKEE (reference sequence). The DNA of the CDR3 is TGTGCCAGCAGCTTGAGTTGGACAGGGGGTGGAACTAATGAAAAACTGTTTTTT. Translated: CASSLSWTGGGTNEKLFF.

V is TRBV27 and J is TRBJ2-7; TRBD1 agrees at 7 bases. The CDR3 has 14 amino acids. Germline V gene lookup returns CDR1 MNHEY and CDR2 SMNVEV (reference sequence). V lost 3 bases to trimming and J lost 5 bases; unmatched junction nucleotides: 7. The DNA of the CDR3 is TGTGCCAGCAGTTTGGCAGGGGGTAGGGACGAGCAGTACTTC. This codes for CASSLAGGRDEQYF.

This clone came up once. The CDR3 region is CASSSGREQFF. The CDR3 coding sequence is TGTGCCAGCTCAAGCGGGCGTGAGCAGTTCTTC. This chain uses TRBV18 with TRBJ2-1; possibly TRBD2 for D (6 bases). The CDR3 consists of 11 residues. V dropped 5 bases and J dropped 9 bases, with 8 bases sitting between them. Germline assignment: CDR1 KGHSH and CDR2 LQKENI.

The count of this clone is one. The chain is built from TRBV28 and TRBJ1-1; TRBD1 agrees at 7 bases. The CDR3 spans 14 residues. The ends lost 9 bases at V and 0 bases at J; junction bases unmatched: 7. The germline V gene has CDR1 MDHEN and CDR2 SYDVKM. The CDR3, as DNA: TGTGCCAGTAGGGGGCCCCTGATGAACACTGAAGCTTTCTTT. Protein product: CASRGPLMNTEAFF.

The chain uses TRBV7-9 and TRBJ1-6; maybe TRBD1 (6 bases). Germline lookup yields CDR1 SEHNR and CDR2 FQNEAQ (reference sequence). V was pared by 4 bases and J by 7 bases, with 11 bases between. The CDR3 covers 14 residues. The CDR3 DNA reads as TGTGCCAGCAGCTGTTGTACAGGGAATTCACCCCTCCACTTT. This gives the protein CASSCCTGNSPLHF.

V usage is TRBV19 and J usage is TRBJ1-5, with D hard to call. Trimming cost V 5 bases and J 0 bases, with 14 bases left between them. CDR3 length equals 16 residues. Germline values: CDR1 LNHDA, CDR2 SQIVND (reference sequence). DNA of the CDR3: TGTGCCAGTAGTCCTTACGGGGTTGCTAGCAATCAGCCCCAGCATTTT. Translating it yields CASSPYGVASNQPQHF.

This chain links TRBV5-1 with TRBJ2-7; D perhaps matches TRBD1 (6 bases). Trimming removed 0 bases at V and 4 bases at J, with 8 bases between. CDR1 is SGHRS, CDR2 YFSETQ, per germline. CDR3 length equals 13 residues. The CDR3 DNA sequence: TGCGCCAGCAGCTTGGTAACAGGGTACGAGCAGTACTTC. Translated: CASSLVTGYEQYF.

V usage is TRBV2 and J usage is TRBJ2-2, with D possibly being TRBD2 (5 bases). The V gene's germline CDR1 is SNHLY and CDR2 FYNNEI. The CDR3 is 15 amino acids. V shed 8 bases and J shed 4 bases, with 17 bases lying between them. The CDR3 DNA is TGTGCCAGCGGGAGACAACAGAGTATCACCGGGGAGCTGTTTTTT. As protein: CASGRQQSITGELFF. Full variable domain (rest looked up from reference TRBV2 and TRBJ2-2): EPEVTQTPSHQVTQMGQEVILRCVPISNHLYFYWYRQILGQKVEFLVSFYNNEISEKSEIFDDQFSVERPDGSNFTLKIRSTKLEDSAMYFCASGRQQSITGELFFGEGSRLTVL.

This rearrangement joins TRBV11-3 to TRBJ2-3; 9 bases are shared with TRBD1. Germline CDR1 reads SGHNT; CDR2 reads YENEEA. V lost 5 bases and J lost 5; bases outside the gene matches: 5. The length of the CDR3 is 14 residues. CDR3 nucleotide sequence: TGTGCCAGCAGCCGGGACAGGGTGGAAGATACGCAGTATTTT. As protein: CASSRDRVEDTQYF.

The chain joins TRBV3-1 (or the pseudogene TRBV3-2) to TRBJ2-3; D not certain. Trimming stripped 2 bases from V and 0 bases from J, with 9 bases between. This CDR3 comprises 15 residues. Germline CDR1 LGHDT, CDR2 YNNKEL (reference sequence). The CDR3 sequence: CASSQQFISTDTQYF. The CDR3 DNA sequence: TGTGCCAGCAGCCAACAATTCATTAGCACAGATACGCAGTATTTT.

This chain joins TRBV19 and TRBJ1-1; D is perhaps TRBD1 (5 bases). The V and J ends lost 6 bases and 6 bases respectively, with 17 bases between them. Germline CDR1 reads LNHDA; CDR2 reads SQIVND (reference sequence). The CDR3 contains 14 residues. CDR3 sequence (DNA): TGTGCCAGTAGCCAGGGCCAGTTCAGCGCTGAAGCTTTCTTT. This gives the protein CASSQGQFSAEAFF.

The genes are TRBV4-1 and TRBJ1-2; the match to TRBD1 covers 10 bases. Germline lookup yields CDR1 MGHRA and CDR2 YSYEKL. There are 15 residues in the CDR3. V lost 7 bases and J lost 1; bases outside the gene matches: 6. In DNA, the CDR3 is TGCGCCAGCAACCCCGGGACAGGGGATAACTATGGCTACACCTTC. Its translation: CASNPGTGDNYGYTF.

This rearrangement joins TRBV2 to TRBJ1-4, with 10 bases that match TRBD1. The CDR3 loop spans 15 amino acids. Germline V gene lookup returns CDR1 SNHLY and CDR2 FYNNEI. The ends lost 6 bases at V and 10 bases at J; junction bases unmatched: 11. CDR3 DNA: TGTGCCAGCAGCCCCGGGACAGGGGACGTGAGAAAACTGTTTTTT. Translating gives CASSPGTGDVRKLFF.

The chain links TRBV3-1 (or the pseudogene TRBV3-2) to TRBJ2-4, with a tentative D call TRBD2 (6 bases). The ends were cut back, 6 bases at V and 0 bases at J, with 18 bases in the middle. The CDR3 consists of 17 residues. Germline V CDR1 and CDR2: LGHDT, YNNKEL (reference sequence). The chain's CDR3 is CASSHSAGLLAKNIQYF. The DNA for the CDR3 is TGTGCCAGCAGTCACTCTGCGGGACTTTTAGCCAAAAACATTCAGTACTTC.